Described below is a single TCR beta chain sequence and its context. Per the germline V gene, CDR1 is LGHNA and CDR2 is YSLEER. V shed 2 bases, J shed 5 bases, and the junction held 3 bases outside the gene matches. The CDR3 totals 15 residues. Adults of Caucasian background living in Nashville, Tennessee made up all donors. The entry originates in a study of shared clonotypes between healthy human individuals. Repertoires were generated with immunoSEQ multiplex PCR, while TCRdb's copy carries only in-frame clones and drops some. This sample has some 1.4 million clones; roughly 95% occur once, and the top ten carry 1.2%.

The sample comprised naive CD4+ T cells sorted from blood. Stated subset: CD45RA+ positively selected. This clonotype was sampled from a man younger than 40 in good health. This rearrangement joins TRBV4-3 to TRBJ2-5; 12 bases are a match to TRBD2. The CDR3 DNA reads TGCGCCAGCAGCCAATCTAGCGGGAGGGGGGAGACCCAGTACTTC. The encoded protein is CASSQSSGRGETQYF.